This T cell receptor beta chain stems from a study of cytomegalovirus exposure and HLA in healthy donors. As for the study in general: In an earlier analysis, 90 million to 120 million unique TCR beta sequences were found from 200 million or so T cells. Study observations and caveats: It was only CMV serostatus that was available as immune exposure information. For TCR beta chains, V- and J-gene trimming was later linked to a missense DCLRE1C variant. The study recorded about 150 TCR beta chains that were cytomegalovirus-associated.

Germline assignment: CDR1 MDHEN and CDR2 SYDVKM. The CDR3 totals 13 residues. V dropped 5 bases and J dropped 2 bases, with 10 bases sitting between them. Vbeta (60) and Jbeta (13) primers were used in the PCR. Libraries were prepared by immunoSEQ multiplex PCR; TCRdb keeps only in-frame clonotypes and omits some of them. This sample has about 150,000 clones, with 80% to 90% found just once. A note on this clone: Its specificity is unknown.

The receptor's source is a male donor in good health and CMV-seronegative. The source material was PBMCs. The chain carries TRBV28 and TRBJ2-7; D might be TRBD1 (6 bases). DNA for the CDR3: TGTGCCAGCAGTCGGGACACTACCTACGAGCAGTACTTC. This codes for CASSRDTTYEQYF.